Reported below is one T cell receptor beta chain. Profiled with immunoSEQ multiplex PCR; TCRdb holds only in-frame clones, not every one. The top ten hold about an eighth of the sample, which has roughly 25,000 clones, roughly 88% seen once. These data originate in a study of control samples from healthy donors and cancer patients. The V gene lost 7 bases and the J gene lost 0 bases, with 7 bases spanning the gap. The CDR3 runs to 13 residues. Germline values: CDR1 SNHLY, CDR2 FYNNEI. The clonotype was recovered from a man aged 50-59 years with lung cancer. The sample comprised PBMCs. The rearrangement joins TRBV2 to TRBJ2-1; the D is unclear. The CDR3 sequence is CASKSDSYNEQFF. The CDR3 DNA reads TGTGCCAGCAAAAGTGACTCCTACAATGAGCAGTTCTTC.